This T cell receptor (beta chain) was identified in a study of tumor and adjacent non-tumor tissue in lung cancer. About the research overall: On average, productive TCRbeta reads reached around 4 million per sample.

This sample's RNA came from whole unsorted tissue. CDR1 is MDHEN and CDR2 is SYDVKM in the germline V gene. CDR3 length: 14 amino acids. Three rounds of nested PCR, following a modified ARM-PCR protocol, produced the TCRbeta library. MiXCR, run by TCRdb on the multiplex PCR reads, gives a single entry per CDR3 protein. The sample has about 90,000 distinct CDR3 sequences; 61% are singletons. General study results and limits: TCR diversity was significantly greater in tumor than normal lung tissue.

In regard to this clonotype: What it binds is not known. A much larger clone differs from this one at a single base, so this may be a read error.

The chain employs TRBV28 and TRBJ2-2; D call uncertain. The sequencing input was lung tumor tissue. The TCR originated in a man between 65 and 85 years old with non-small cell lung cancer. In nucleotides, the CDR3 is TGTGCCAACAGTTCCCTCAAGAACACCGGGGAGCTGTTTTTT. Translation gives CANSSLKNTGELFF. Based on the CDR3 plus reference TRBV28 and TRBJ2-2, the full variable domain is DVKVTQSSRYLVKRTGEKVFLECVQDMDHENMFWYRQDPGLGLRLIYFSYDVKMKEKGDIPEGYSVSREKKERFSLILESASTNQTSMYLCANSSLKNTGELFFGEGSRLTVL.